The rows below give T cell receptor beta chains drawn from one sample of a study of T cell responses to AZD1222 COVID-19 vaccine. The data were produced by immunoSEQ multiplex PCR, yet TCRdb's version contains in-frame clones alone and is incomplete. The sample shows 100,000 to 120,000 clones, 88% of them seen only once. The specimen was peripheral blood, collected on day 0 of AZD1222 vaccination. These receptors were taken from an adult in good health. Both conserved end residues are trimmed from each CDR3. Each record gives: J gene, CDR3 length, V gene, CDR3 protein.

j_gene: TRBJ2-1; len: 18; v_gene: TRBV28; CDR3aa: ASRFTKERKAWENYNEQF
j_gene: TRBJ1-6; len: 11; v_gene: TRBV5-4; CDR3aa: ASSFPGQEALH
j_gene: TRBJ1-2; len: 11; v_gene: TRBV14; CDR3aa: ASSQGQGYGYT
j_gene: TRBJ2-7; len: 13; v_gene: TRBV2; CDR3aa: ASSEQDRAAYEQY
j_gene: TRBJ2-1; len: 15; v_gene: TRBV4-3; CDR3aa: ASSQDRISYSYNEQF
j_gene: TRBJ2-2; len: 14; v_gene: TRBV11-2; CDR3aa: ASAILGGRGAGELF
j_gene: TRBJ2-7; len: 11; v_gene: TRBV6-5; CDR3aa: ASRTGGSYEQY
j_gene: TRBJ1-5; len: 12; v_gene: TRBV6-2/TRBV6-3; CDR3aa: ASSQSYSNQPQH
j_gene: TRBJ2-1; len: 15; v_gene: TRBV7-9; CDR3aa: ASSPWTSGRGYNEQF
j_gene: TRBJ1-2; len: 13; v_gene: TRBV4-1; CDR3aa: ASSPPGTEAYGYT
j_gene: TRBJ2-6; len: 14; v_gene: TRBV6-5; CDR3aa: ASSYSTGTGANVLT
j_gene: TRBJ1-6; len: 13; v_gene: TRBV27; CDR3aa: ASSLATGGKSPLH
j_gene: TRBJ1-5; len: 14; v_gene: TRBV19; CDR3aa: ASSIVVPGWNQPQH
j_gene: TRBJ1-4; len: 14; v_gene: TRBV7-2; CDR3aa: ASSLGRRQEYEKLF
j_gene: TRBJ2-7; len: 13; v_gene: TRBV24-1; CDR3aa: ARPKVGGPRFEQY
j_gene: TRBJ2-1; len: 11; v_gene: TRBV24-1; CDR3aa: ATSDTTGDEQF
j_gene: TRBJ1-5; len: 12; v_gene: TRBV5-6; CDR3aa: ASSLGASNQPQH
j_gene: TRBJ1-4; len: 13; v_gene: TRBV7-9; CDR3aa: ASSLVGNGNEKLF
j_gene: TRBJ2-7; len: 14; v_gene: TRBV3-1/TRBV3-2; CDR3aa: ASSQEAGGLYYEQY
j_gene: TRBJ1-2; len: 13; v_gene: TRBV6-4; CDR3aa: ASSDPKTPERGYT
j_gene: TRBJ2-5; len: 13; v_gene: TRBV28; CDR3aa: ASGQVRDTQETQY
j_gene: TRBJ1-5; len: 13; v_gene: TRBV27; CDR3aa: ASSTTGDSNQPQH
j_gene: TRBJ1-1; len: 13; v_gene: TRBV4-3; CDR3aa: ASSQDTAGRSEAF
j_gene: TRBJ2-1; len: 14; v_gene: TRBV4-2; CDR3aa: ASSYVAGDPGYEQF
j_gene: TRBJ2-1; len: 12; v_gene: TRBV7-8; CDR3aa: ASSLVLTSDEQF
j_gene: TRBJ2-6; len: 14; v_gene: TRBV4-2; CDR3aa: ASSQDRLGGANVLT
j_gene: TRBJ2-1; len: 10; v_gene: TRBV3-1/TRBV3-2; CDR3aa: ASSSGLTEQF
j_gene: TRBJ2-7; len: 12; v_gene: TRBV5-1; CDR3aa: ASAPTAPTYEQY
j_gene: TRBJ2-2; len: 14; v_gene: TRBV6-5; CDR3aa: ASSYSRTGNTGELF
j_gene: TRBJ2-2; len: 14; v_gene: TRBV6-4; CDR3aa: ASSEGGTSEAGELF
j_gene: TRBJ2-6; len: 13; v_gene: TRBV7-2; CDR3aa: ASSLARSGANVLT
j_gene: TRBJ1-1; len: 13; v_gene: TRBV6-2/TRBV6-3; CDR3aa: ASSSAGAGHTEAF
j_gene: TRBJ1-2; len: 14; v_gene: TRBV2; CDR3aa: ASSELGPQLGYGYT
j_gene: TRBJ1-2; len: 13; v_gene: TRBV4-3; CDR3aa: ASSPADQGIGGYT
j_gene: TRBJ1-6; len: 14; v_gene: TRBV13; CDR3aa: ASSTRDSPINSPLH
j_gene: TRBJ1-2; len: 14; v_gene: TRBV4-3; CDR3aa: ASSRTIDSPRVGYT
j_gene: TRBJ1-2; len: 9; v_gene: TRBV18; CDR3aa: ASSPRGGYT
j_gene: TRBJ1-5; len: 10; v_gene: TRBV5-6; CDR3aa: ASSLGMQPQH
j_gene: TRBJ2-7; len: 12; v_gene: TRBV2; CDR3aa: ASRGAGSSYEQY
j_gene: TRBJ1-2; len: 16; v_gene: TRBV4-2; CDR3aa: ASSQAAGGVEANYGYT
j_gene: TRBJ1-3; len: 16; v_gene: TRBV5-4; CDR3aa: ASSSIKGGRGIGNTIY
j_gene: TRBJ1-2; len: 12; v_gene: TRBV6-5; CDR3aa: ASSPRTGLYGYT
j_gene: TRBJ1-1; len: 14; v_gene: TRBV2; CDR3aa: ASSVYQGIMNTEAF